Listed below are T cell receptor beta chains from one sample, sequenced in a study of beta chain features in type 1 diabetes. Data came from immunoSEQ multiplex PCR; TCRdb stores just in-frame clones and leaves some out. Of about 400,000 clones in the sample, about 12% were seen once. Sequencing input: naive CD4+ T cells from blood. All receptors derive from a woman younger than 30 with type 1 diabetes. Each CDR3 is given with its conserved first and last residue. The order of the fields is J gene, V gene, clone size, CDR3 length, CDR3 protein. Clone size is stated in some rows and not others, as once, few, many or a class when expanded.

J: TRBJ1-1
V: TRBV16
size: -
length: 14
CDR3: CASSDRGEGTEAFF

J: TRBJ2-3
V: TRBV28
size: -
length: 16
CDR3: CASGSAGAPHTDTQYF

J: TRBJ1-6
V: TRBV4-3
size: few
length: 15
CDR3: CASSLEGQGNSPLHF

J: TRBJ2-7
V: TRBV15
size: -
length: 18
CDR3: CATSRWFSGGASSYEQYF

J: TRBJ1-1
V: TRBV4-3
size: -
length: 15
CDR3: CASSQDWGVDTEAFF

J: TRBJ2-1
V: TRBV9
size: few
length: 15
CDR3: CASSVGQGMYNEQFF

J: TRBJ2-7
V: TRBV5-1
size: -
length: 15
CDR3: CASSFGQAMEVEQYF

J: TRBJ2-2
V: TRBV28
size: few
length: 15
CDR3: CASSFATGVSGELFF

J: TRBJ2-1
V: TRBV28
size: few
length: 16
CDR3: CASSLDLQREGGEQFF

J: TRBJ2-2
V: TRBV12-5
size: -
length: 13
CDR3: CASGLPSTGELFF

J: TRBJ2-7
V: TRBV18
size: few
length: 16
CDR3: CASSLFVRDKAYEQYF

J: TRBJ2-5
V: TRBV10-3
size: -
length: 14
CDR3: CAINPGLAQETQYF

J: TRBJ2-7
V: TRBV7-9
size: -
length: 14
CDR3: CASSLDIAAYEQYF

J: TRBJ1-1
V: TRBV9
size: few
length: 13
CDR3: CASSVDGDTEAFF

J: TRBJ2-7
V: TRBV6-1
size: -
length: 13
CDR3: CASSGLAGYEQYF

J: TRBJ2-1
V: TRBV6-1
size: few
length: 16
CDR3: CASSARRAGAYNEQFF

J: TRBJ2-7
V: TRBV20-1
size: -
length: 11
CDR3: CSPAGVSEQYF

J: TRBJ1-2
V: TRBV4-1
size: few
length: 16
CDR3: CASSQGTGFSNYGYTF

J: TRBJ2-7
V: TRBV2
size: -
length: 11
CDR3: CASSGSYEQYF

J: TRBJ1-5
V: TRBV25-1
size: few
length: 16
CDR3: CASSGRGGARNQPQHF

J: TRBJ2-1
V: TRBV30
size: -
length: 15
CDR3: CACDPQGVSYNEQFF

J: TRBJ1-4
V: TRBV7-2
size: few
length: 12
CDR3: CASSLGATELFF

J: TRBJ2-1
V: TRBV5-1
size: -
length: 20
CDR3: CASSLVVTSGGTSSYNEQFF

J: TRBJ2-3
V: TRBV28
size: few
length: 11
CDR3: CASKLGGFEYF

J: TRBJ2-1
V: TRBV19
size: -
length: 13
CDR3: CASSIALEGEQFF

J: TRBJ1-2
V: TRBV18
size: few
length: 13
CDR3: CASSPRSYEGYTF

J: TRBJ2-3
V: TRBV30
size: -
length: 12
CDR3: CAWSTEADTQYF

J: TRBJ2-7
V: TRBV2
size: few
length: 11
CDR3: CASNQETEQYF

J: TRBJ1-1
V: TRBV2
size: -
length: 13
CDR3: CASSESKRTEAFF

J: TRBJ1-5
V: TRBV7-9
size: -
length: 15
CDR3: CASSAGPYSNQPQHF

J: TRBJ2-7
V: TRBV7-3
size: -
length: 14
CDR3: CASSALTSGREQYF

J: TRBJ1-2
V: TRBV4-3
size: -
length: 15
CDR3: CASSQEFGGASGYTF

J: TRBJ1-5
V: TRBV9
size: -
length: 14
CDR3: CASSALDSNQPQHF

J: TRBJ2-6
V: TRBV18
size: -
length: 17
CDR3: CASSRGTGSAGANVLTF

J: TRBJ2-7
V: TRBV7-9
size: few
length: 14
CDR3: CASSPIRSGYEQYF

J: TRBJ2-1
V: TRBV6-5
size: -
length: 16
CDR3: CASSYSTGGPHNEQFF

J: TRBJ2-5
V: TRBV5-1
size: -
length: 14
CDR3: CASSNRDRGETQYF

J: TRBJ1-5
V: TRBV28
size: few
length: 13
CDR3: CASENYSNQPQHF

J: TRBJ2-7
V: TRBV29-1
size: -
length: 11
CDR3: CSVGTPYEQYF

J: TRBJ2-7
V: TRBV30
size: -
length: 12
CDR3: CAWNRDRGEQYF

J: TRBJ1-1
V: TRBV29-1
size: -
length: 13
CDR3: CSGAGQENTEAFF

J: TRBJ2-6
V: TRBV18
size: -
length: 14
CDR3: CASSSSSGANVLTF

J: TRBJ2-1
V: TRBV25-1
size: few
length: 12
CDR3: CASSREVGEQFF

J: TRBJ2-7
V: TRBV2
size: -
length: 14
CDR3: CASTIDGGPYEQYF

J: TRBJ2-1
V: TRBV7-8
size: -
length: 15
CDR3: CASSLQGGSYNEQFF